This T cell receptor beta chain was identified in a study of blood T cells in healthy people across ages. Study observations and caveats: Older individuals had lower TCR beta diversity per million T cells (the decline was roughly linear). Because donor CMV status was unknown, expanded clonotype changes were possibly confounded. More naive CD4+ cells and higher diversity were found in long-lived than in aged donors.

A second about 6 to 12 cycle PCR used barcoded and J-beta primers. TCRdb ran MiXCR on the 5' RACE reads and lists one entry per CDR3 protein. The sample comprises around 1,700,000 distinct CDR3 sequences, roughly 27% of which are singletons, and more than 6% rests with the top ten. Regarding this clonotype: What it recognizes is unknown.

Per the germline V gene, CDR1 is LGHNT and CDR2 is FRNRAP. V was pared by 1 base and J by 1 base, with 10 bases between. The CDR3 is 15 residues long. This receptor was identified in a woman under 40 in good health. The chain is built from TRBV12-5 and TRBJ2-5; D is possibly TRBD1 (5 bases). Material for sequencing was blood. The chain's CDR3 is CASGLGQQLQETQYF. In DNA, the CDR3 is TGTGCTAGTGGTTTGGGACAGCAACTCCAAGAGACCCAGTACTTC. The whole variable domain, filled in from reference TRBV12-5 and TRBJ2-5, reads DARVTQTPRHKVTEMGQEVTMRCQPILGHNTVFWYRQTMMQGLELLAYFRNRAPLDDSGMPKDRFSAEMPDATLATLKIQPSEPRDSAVYFCASGLGQQLQETQYFGPGTRLLVL.